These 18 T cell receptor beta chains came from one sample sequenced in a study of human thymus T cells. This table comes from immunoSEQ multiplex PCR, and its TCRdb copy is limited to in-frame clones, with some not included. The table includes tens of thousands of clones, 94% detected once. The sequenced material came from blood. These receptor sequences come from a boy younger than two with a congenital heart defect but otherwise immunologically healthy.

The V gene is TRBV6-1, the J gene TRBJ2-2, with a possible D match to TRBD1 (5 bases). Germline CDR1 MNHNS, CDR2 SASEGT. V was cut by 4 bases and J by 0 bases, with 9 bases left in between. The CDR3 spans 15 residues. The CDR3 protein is CASSVKQANTGELFF. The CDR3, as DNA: TGTGCCAGCAGTGTCAAACAGGCGAACACCGGGGAGCTGTTTTTT.

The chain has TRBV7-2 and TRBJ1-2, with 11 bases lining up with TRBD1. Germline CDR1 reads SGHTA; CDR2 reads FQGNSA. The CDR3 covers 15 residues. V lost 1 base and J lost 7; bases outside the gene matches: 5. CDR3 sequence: CASSLDGTGGSGYTF. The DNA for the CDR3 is TGTGCCAGCAGCTTAGACGGGACAGGGGGAAGTGGCTACACCTTC.

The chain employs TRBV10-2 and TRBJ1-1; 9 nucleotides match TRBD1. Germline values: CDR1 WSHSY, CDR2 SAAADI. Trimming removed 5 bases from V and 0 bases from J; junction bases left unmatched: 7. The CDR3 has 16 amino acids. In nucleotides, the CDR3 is TGCGCCAGCAGTATGACAGGGGGGACCCTGAACACTGAAGCTTTCTTT. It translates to CASSMTGGTLNTEAFF.

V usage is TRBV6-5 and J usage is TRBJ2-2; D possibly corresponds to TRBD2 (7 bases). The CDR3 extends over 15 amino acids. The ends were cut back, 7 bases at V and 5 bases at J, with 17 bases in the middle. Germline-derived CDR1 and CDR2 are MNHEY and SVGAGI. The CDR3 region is CASTKGGAGTGELFF. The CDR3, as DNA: TGTGCCAGCACCAAGGGGGGGGCAGGGACCGGGGAGCTGTTTTTT.

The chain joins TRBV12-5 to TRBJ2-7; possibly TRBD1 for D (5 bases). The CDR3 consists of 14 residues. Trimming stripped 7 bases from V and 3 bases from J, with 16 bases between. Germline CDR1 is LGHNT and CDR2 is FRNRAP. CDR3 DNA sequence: TGTGCTAGTGCCACCTATGGGGCCCGCTACGAGCAGTACTTC. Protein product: CASATYGARYEQYF.

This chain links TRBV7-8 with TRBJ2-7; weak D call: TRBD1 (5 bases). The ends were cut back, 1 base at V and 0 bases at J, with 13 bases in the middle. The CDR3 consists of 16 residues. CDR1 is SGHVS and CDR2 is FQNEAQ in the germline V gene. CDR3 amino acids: CASSLEPDRNSYEQYF. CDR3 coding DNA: TGTGCCAGCAGCTTAGAACCAGACAGAAACTCCTACGAGCAGTACTTC.

Written as DNA, the CDR3 is TGTGCCAGCAGTTTGTCCAGGTACGAGCAGTACTTC. The encoded protein is CASSLSRYEQYF. This chain connects TRBV28 to TRBJ2-7; no firm D call. Germline CDR1 reads MDHEN; CDR2 reads SYDVKM. This CDR3 has 12 amino acids. Trimming shortened V by 3 bases and J by 4 bases, and 7 bases separated the two germline ends.

The DNA for the CDR3 is TGTGCCAGTAGTCCCAGCGGGCAAGTAGCCAAAAACATTCAGTACTTC. Encoded protein: CASSPSGQVAKNIQYF. V and J are TRBV19 and TRBJ2-4; D perhaps matches TRBD2 (6 bases). This CDR3 comprises 16 residues. Germline V gene sequence: CDR1 LNHDA, CDR2 SQIVND (reference sequence). V was cut by 5 bases and J by 0 bases, with 14 bases left in between.

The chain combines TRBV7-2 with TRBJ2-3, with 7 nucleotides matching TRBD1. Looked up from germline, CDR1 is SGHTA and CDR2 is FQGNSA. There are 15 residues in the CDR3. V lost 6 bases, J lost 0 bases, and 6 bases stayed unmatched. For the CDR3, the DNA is TGTGCCAGCAGACAGGGGCCCTCTAGCACAGATACGCAGTATTTT. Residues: CASRQGPSSTDTQYF.

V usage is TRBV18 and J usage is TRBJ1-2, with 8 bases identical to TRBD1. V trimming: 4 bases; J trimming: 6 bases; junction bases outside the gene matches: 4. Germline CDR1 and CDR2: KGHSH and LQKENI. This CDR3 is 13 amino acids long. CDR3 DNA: TGTGCCAGCTCACGGACAGGGTCTGATGGCTACACCTTC. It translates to CASSRTGSDGYTF.

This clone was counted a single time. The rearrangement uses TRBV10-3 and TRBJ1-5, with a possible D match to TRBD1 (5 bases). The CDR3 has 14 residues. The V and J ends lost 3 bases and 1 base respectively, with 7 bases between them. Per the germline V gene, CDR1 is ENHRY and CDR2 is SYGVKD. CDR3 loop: CAISERDSNQPQHF. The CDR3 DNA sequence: TGTGCCATCAGTGAACGGGACAGCAATCAGCCCCAGCATTTT.

The CDR3 loop reads CAWRAGNEQYF. The CDR3, as DNA: TGTGCCTGGCGGGCAGGGAACGAGCAGTACTTC. The V gene is TRBV30, the J gene TRBJ2-7; maybe TRBD1 (5 bases). Germline V gene data show CDR1 as GTSNPN and CDR2 as SVGIG (reference sequence). The CDR3 loop spans 11 amino acids. V was shortened by 5 bases and J by 5 bases, with 10 bases between the two germline ends.

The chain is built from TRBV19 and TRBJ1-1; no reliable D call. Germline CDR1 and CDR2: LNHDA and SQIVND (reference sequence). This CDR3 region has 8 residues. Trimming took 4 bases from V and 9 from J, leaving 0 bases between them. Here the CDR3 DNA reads TGTGCCAGTAGTAAAGCTTTCTTT. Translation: CASSKAFF. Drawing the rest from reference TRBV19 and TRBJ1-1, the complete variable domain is DGGITQSPKYLFRKEGQNVTLSCEQNLNHDAMYWYRQDPGQGLRLIYYSQIVNDFQKGDIAEGYSVSREKKESFPLTVTSAQKNPTAFYLCASSKAFFGQGTRLTVV.

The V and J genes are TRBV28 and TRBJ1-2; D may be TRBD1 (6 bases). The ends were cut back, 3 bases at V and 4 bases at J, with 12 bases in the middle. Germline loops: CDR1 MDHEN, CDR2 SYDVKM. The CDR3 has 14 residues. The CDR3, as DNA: TGTGCCAGCAGTTTCGGGGGGCTCTCCTATGGCTACACCTTC. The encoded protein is CASSFGGLSYGYTF.

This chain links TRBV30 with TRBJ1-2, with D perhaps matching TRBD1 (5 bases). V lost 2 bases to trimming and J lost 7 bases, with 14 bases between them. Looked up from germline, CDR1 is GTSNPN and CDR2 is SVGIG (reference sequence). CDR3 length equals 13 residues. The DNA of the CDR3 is TGTGCCTGGAGTATAAGGGGATCTGGTGGCTACACCTTC. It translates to CAWSIRGSGGYTF.

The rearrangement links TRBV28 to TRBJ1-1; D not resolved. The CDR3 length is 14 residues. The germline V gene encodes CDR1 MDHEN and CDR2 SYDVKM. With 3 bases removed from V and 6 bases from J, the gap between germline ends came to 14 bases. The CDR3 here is CASSFIIGGPEAFF. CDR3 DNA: TGTGCCAGCAGTTTTATAATAGGAGGGCCTGAAGCTTTCTTT.

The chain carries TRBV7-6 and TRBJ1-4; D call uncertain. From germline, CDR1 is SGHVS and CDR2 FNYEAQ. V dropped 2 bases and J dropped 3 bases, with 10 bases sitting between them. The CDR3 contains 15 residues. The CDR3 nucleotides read TGTGCCAGCAGCTTATTTCCAGCTCCTAATGAAAAACTGTTTTTT. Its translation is CASSLFPAPNEKLFF.

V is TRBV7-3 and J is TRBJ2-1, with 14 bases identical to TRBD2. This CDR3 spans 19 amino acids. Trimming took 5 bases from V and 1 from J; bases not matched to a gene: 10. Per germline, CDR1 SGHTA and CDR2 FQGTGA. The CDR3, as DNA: TGTGCCAGCAGCCCTCGTGGACTAGCGGGGGGTCCATCCTACAATGAGCAGTTCTTC. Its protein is CASSPRGLAGGPSYNEQFF.